This T cell receptor (beta chain) was profiled in a study of blood T cell repertoires in COVID-19. Study context: Researchers got acute and convalescent COVID-19 samples from the United States, Italy and Spain. The analysed material was cDNA or gDNA that came from T cells, B-cell-depleted T cells, or PBMCs.

CDR3 length equals 15 residues. Germline loops: CDR1 SGHVS, CDR2 FQNEAQ. Trimming left V 3 bases short and J 0 bases short, with 11 bases between. Authors' analysis steps: Reference gene primers were amplified, and this amplification served to estimate nucleated cell counts. Measured with immunoSEQ multiplex PCR; TCRdb has only the in-frame clones, and not every one. D and trimming come from the DNA, and the V and J calls and clone size come from that table. Of about 59,000 clones listed, 65% to 85% were seen once; the top ten hold less than 7%. The sample was peripheral blood. This rearrangement joins TRBV7-8 to TRBJ1-2, with a tentative D call TRBD1 (6 bases). This clonotype originated in a woman aged 65 to 85 with acute or convalescent COVID-19. CDR3 sequence: CASSFRQDANYGYTF. The CDR3, as DNA: TGTGCCAGCAGCTTCCGACAGGACGCTAACTATGGCTACACCTTC. Full variable domain (remainder filled in from reference TRBV7-8 and TRBJ1-2): GAGVSQSPRYKVAKRGQDVALRCDPISGHVSLFWYQQALGQGPEFLTYFQNEAQLDKSGLPSDRFFAERPEGSVSTLKIQRTQQEDSAVYLCASSFRQDANYGYTFGSGTRLTVV.